This T cell receptor beta chain was retrieved from a study of cytomegalovirus exposure and HLA in healthy donors. The CDR3 runs 17 residues. Looked up from germline, CDR1 is MNHEY and CDR2 is SMNVEV (reference sequence). V was pared by 3 bases and J by 0 bases, with 15 bases between. Clones were sequenced by immunoSEQ multiplex PCR, and TCRdb holds only the in-frame ones, with some missing. The sample contains approximately 200,000 clones, 80% to 90% of which appear only once. The chain couples TRBV27 to TRBJ2-1; TRBD2 might be the D (6 bases). Sequenced sample: PBMCs. The receptor was isolated from a woman in her twenties or thirties in good health and CMV-seropositive. CDR3 region: CASSFGGALGSYNEQFF. As DNA, the CDR3 is TGTGCCAGCAGTTTCGGGGGAGCCCTAGGCTCCTACAATGAGCAGTTCTTC.